The 5 T cell receptor beta chains below were found in one sample sequenced in a study of T cell repertoires in cytomegalovirus infection. Each CDR3 protein is one row after TCRdb ran MiXCR on the reads. In the table there are approximately 100,000 distinct CDR3 sequences, more than 20% of which are singletons. The sample consisted of CD8+ T cells from PBMCs. These receptors came from a human donor in good health (CMV status not recorded). Some clones in this sample may be carry-over from other donors' samples.

This clonotype occurred a few times. The V gene is TRBV7-9, the J gene TRBJ2-5; D is uncertain. The germline gives CDR1 SEHNR, CDR2 FQNEAQ (reference sequence). The CDR3 is made up of 12 amino acids. Between the trimmed V and J ends, which lost 5 bases and 4 bases, there was a span of 8 bases. The CDR3 DNA reads as TGTGCCAGCAGCCAACTGGGAGAGACCCAGTACTTC. It yields the protein CASSQLGETQYF.

The genes are TRBV12-3 or TRBV12-4 and TRBJ2-1; 13 bases align to TRBD2. V dropped 6 bases and J dropped 8; count of bases not matched to a gene: 7. The CDR3 runs to 15 residues. The CDR3 is CASSTRTSGSHEQFF. CDR3 in DNA: TGTGCCAGCAGCACAAGGACTAGCGGGAGCCATGAGCAGTTCTTC.

This chain uses TRBV7-8 with TRBJ2-1, with D possibly TRBD2 on 6 matching bases. The germline V and J ends were trimmed by 4 bases and 9 bases, with 16 bases remaining between them. The germline CDR1 and CDR2 sequences are SGHVS and FQNEAQ. The CDR3 runs to 14 residues. CDR3 DNA: TGTGCCAGCAGCTCGGGACTCTCCCTGGGTGAGCAGTTCTTC. Translated, it gives CASSSGLSLGEQFF.

This clonotype turned up a few times. The CDR3 coding sequence is TGTGCCAGTAGTATCGGCGAAAAACTGTTTTTT. This codes for CASSIGEKLFF. This sequence joins TRBV19 and TRBJ1-4; D is uncertain. Trimming cost V 3 bases and J 8 bases, with 4 bases left between them. Germline V gene sequence: CDR1 LNHDA, CDR2 SQIVND (reference sequence). The CDR3 loop spans 11 amino acids.

Only a few counts were recorded for this clonotype. V and J are TRBV7-8 and TRBJ2-3; TRBD2 aligns across 12 bases. V shed 0 bases, J shed 3 bases, and the junction held 10 bases outside the gene matches. Germline loops: CDR1 SGHVS, CDR2 FQNEAQ. This CDR3 is built from 19 residues. This chain's CDR3 is CASSLALGAGLAGTDTQYF. The CDR3 DNA reads as TGTGCCAGCAGCTTAGCGTTGGGGGCCGGACTAGCGGGGACAGATACGCAGTATTTT.